This record looks at one T cell receptor (beta chain) sequence and its context. Its antigen remains unidentified. No much larger clone is present one base from it, and per-base qualities are unavailable. The data are from a study of CD8 T cells in ankylosing spondylitis (dated by TCRdb to between 2016 and 2019). With regard to the full study: The study set out to find disease-linked TCR variants by profiling T cell receptor beta repertoires in ankylosing spondylitis patients and healthy donors. Peripheral blood was sampled, and synovial fluid was also collected from ankylosing spondylitis patients. The whole study cohort included over a hundred healthy donors and 25 ankylosing spondylitis patients. Broader findings and caveats from the paper: A TCR beta motif of several highly homologous amino acid variants appeared characteristic of blood from ankylosing spondylitis patients. Some of the motif variants had been reported before in the synovial fluid and blood of reactive arthritis patients, a finding that suggests common disease-initiation mechanisms. Significant enrichment of the disease-linked clones was reported in matched synovial fluid samples from ankylosing spondylitis patients. The disease-linked clones had a CD8+ phenotype and were found at relatively low frequencies in peripheral blood.

The sequencing machine was an Illumina HiSeq 2500. Quantitative 5'-RACE with molecular barcodes was used to prepare TCR beta libraries. In the paper's pipeline: A new computational method based on a probabilistic model of VDJ rearrangement was used to identify disease-linked TCR variants. TCRdb itself trimmed the public reads at Q25 with fastp, ran MiXCR and retained productive beta chains. Rows merge per CDR3 protein into single entries with the most common DNA and genes. TCRdb assigned the V and J calls; the authors' analysis was not used. This sample comprises just under 550,000 distinct CDR3 sequences, roughly 13% of them detected only once. Of the sample, 6.8% is held by the ten largest clones. From cysteine to phenylalanine, the CDR3 is 15 amino acids long. The entry retains the CDR3 DNA only, 45 bases that are in frame from base 1. Taken from the germline V gene (reference sequence), the CDR1 and CDR2 loops are LGHDT and YNNKEL. V loses 2 bases at its end and J loses 8 bases; junction bases beyond the gene matches: 7.

The sequence derives from a male donor with ankylosing spondylitis. The V and J genes are TRBV3-1 and TRBJ2-4, with 9 bases matching TRBD2. The source material was blood, either unsorted or a sorted T cell fraction (not recorded which). The CDR3 region has the sequence CASSQFLAGTDIQYF. Here is the DNA: TGTGCCAGCAGCCAATTCCTAGCGGGAACGGACATTCAGTACTTC.